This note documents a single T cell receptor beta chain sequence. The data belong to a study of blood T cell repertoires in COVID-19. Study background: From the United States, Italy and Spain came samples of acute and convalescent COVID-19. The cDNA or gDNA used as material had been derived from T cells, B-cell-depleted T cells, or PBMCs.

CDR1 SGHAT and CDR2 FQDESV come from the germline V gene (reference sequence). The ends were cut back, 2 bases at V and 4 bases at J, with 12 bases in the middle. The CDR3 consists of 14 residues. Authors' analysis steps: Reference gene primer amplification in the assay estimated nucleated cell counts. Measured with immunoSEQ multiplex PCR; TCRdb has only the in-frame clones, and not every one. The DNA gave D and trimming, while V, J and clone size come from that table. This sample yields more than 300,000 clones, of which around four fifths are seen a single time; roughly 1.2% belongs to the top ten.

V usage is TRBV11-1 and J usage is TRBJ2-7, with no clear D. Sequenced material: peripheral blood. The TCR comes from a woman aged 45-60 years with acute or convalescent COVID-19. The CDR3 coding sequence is TGTGCCAGCAGCTTAAACCGCGGTCCATACGAGCAGTACTTC. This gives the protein CASSLNRGPYEQYF.